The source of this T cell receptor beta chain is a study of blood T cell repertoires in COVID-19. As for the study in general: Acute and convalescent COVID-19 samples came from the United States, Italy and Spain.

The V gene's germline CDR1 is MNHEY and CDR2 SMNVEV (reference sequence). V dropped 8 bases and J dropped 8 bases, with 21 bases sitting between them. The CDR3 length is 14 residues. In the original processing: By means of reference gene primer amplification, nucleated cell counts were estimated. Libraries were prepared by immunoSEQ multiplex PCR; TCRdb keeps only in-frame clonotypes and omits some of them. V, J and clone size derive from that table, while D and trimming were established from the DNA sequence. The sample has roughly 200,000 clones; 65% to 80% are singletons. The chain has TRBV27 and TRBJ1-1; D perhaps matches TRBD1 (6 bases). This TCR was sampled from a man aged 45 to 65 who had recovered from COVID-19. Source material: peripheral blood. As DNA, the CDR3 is TGTGCCAGCCGTCGAAGAGGGACAAATGGCGAAGCTTTCTTT. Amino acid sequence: CASRRRGTNGEAFF.